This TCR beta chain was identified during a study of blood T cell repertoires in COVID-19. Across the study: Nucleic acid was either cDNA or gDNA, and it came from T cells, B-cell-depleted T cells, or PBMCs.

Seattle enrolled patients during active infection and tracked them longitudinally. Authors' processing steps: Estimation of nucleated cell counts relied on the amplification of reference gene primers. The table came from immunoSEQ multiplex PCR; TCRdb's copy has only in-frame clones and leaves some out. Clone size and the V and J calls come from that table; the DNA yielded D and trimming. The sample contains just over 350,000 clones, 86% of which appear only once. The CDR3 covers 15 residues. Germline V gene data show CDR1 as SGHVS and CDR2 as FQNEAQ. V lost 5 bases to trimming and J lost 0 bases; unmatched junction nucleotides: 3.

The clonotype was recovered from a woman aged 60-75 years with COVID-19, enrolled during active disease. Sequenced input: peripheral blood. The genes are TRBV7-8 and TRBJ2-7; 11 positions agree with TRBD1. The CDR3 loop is CASSRGQGASYEQYF. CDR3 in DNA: TGTGCCAGCAGCCGAGGACAGGGGGCCTCCTACGAGCAGTACTTC.